This T cell receptor beta chain was captured in a study of T cell responses to AZD1222 COVID-19 vaccine. Measured with immunoSEQ multiplex PCR; TCRdb has only the in-frame clones, and not every one. The sample gives some 87,000 clones, under 95% of which show up once; around 5.2% is in the top ten. Study outcomes and limitations: A rise in Spike-specific TCR breadth and depth followed two AZD1222 doses. Most donors were white British, females outnumbered males, and clonal diversity was possibly underestimated. Among vaccine-associated CD4 TCRs, coverage spanned spike, with dominance at 160-218 and 743-854.

A note on this clone: As yet, its antigen is unknown.

The CDR3 runs to 16 residues. The V and J ends lost 6 bases and 7 bases, in that order; junction bases with no gene match: 12. Germline-derived CDR1 and CDR2 are SNHLY and FYNNEI. The sequence derives from an adult in good health. The chain uses TRBV2 and TRBJ2-1, with 10 bases identical to TRBD2. The source was peripheral blood, collected on day 0 of MenACWY control vaccination. The CDR3, as DNA: TGTGCCAGCAGAGTCTTAGGTCTAGCGGGAGTGAATGAGCAGTTCTTC. This translates into CASRVLGLAGVNEQFF.